The text below deals with one T cell receptor beta chain. PCR involved 60 Vbeta and 13 Jbeta primers. Original handling: An analysis that came later counted tens of millions of unique TCR beta chains, roughly 11 million shared. Clones were sequenced by immunoSEQ multiplex PCR, and TCRdb holds only the in-frame ones, with some missing. That table gives V, J and clone size, and the DNA gave D and trimming. The sample has 140,000 to 150,000 clones; roughly four fifths are singletons. This record comes from a study of cytomegalovirus exposure and HLA in healthy donors. The CDR3 consists of 17 residues. The germline V gene encodes CDR1 SGHRS and CDR2 YFSETQ. Losses at the gene ends were 1 base for V and 2 bases for J; bases not matched to a gene: 6.

The sample was PBMCs. The sequence came from a man aged 25-45 years in good health and CMV-seronegative. The genes are TRBV5-1 and TRBJ2-1, with 10 bases aligning to TRBD1. The CDR3 here is CASSLRQGAMTYNEQFF. As DNA, the CDR3 is TGCGCCAGCAGCTTGCGACAGGGGGCAATGACCTACAATGAGCAGTTCTTC.